This TCR beta chain was documented in a study of response to subunit inactivated influenza vaccine. Via MiXCR, TCRdb re-called the RT-PCR reads, giving one row per CDR3 protein. This table holds over 400,000 distinct CDR3 sequences, approximately 12% found once. Trimming removed 3 bases from V and 9 bases from J, with 18 bases in between. The CDR3 has 15 residues. Per the germline V gene, CDR1 is SNHLY and CDR2 is FYNNEI. Source: PBMCs from blood, taken more than 35 days after vaccination. The genes are TRBV2 and TRBJ1-5; D possibly corresponds to TRBD1 (6 bases). This TCR derives from a man in his fifties who received an inactivated influenza vaccine. CDR3: CASSETGQREWPQHF. For the CDR3, the DNA is TGTGCCAGCAGTGAGACAGGACAAAGAGAATGGCCCCAGCATTTT.